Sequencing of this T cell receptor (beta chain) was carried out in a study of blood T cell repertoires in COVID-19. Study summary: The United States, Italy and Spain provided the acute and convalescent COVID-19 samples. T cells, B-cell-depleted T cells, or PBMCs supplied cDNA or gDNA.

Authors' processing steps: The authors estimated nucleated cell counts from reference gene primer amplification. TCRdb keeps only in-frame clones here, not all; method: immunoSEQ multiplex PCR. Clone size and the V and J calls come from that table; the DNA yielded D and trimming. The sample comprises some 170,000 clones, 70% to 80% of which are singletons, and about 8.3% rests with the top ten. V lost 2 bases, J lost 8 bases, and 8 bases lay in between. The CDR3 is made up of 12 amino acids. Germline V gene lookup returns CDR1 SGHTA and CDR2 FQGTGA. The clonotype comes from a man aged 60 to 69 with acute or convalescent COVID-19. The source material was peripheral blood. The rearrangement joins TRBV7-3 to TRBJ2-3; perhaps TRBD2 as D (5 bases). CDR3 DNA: TGTGCCAGCAGCTTACAACGGGGTACGCAGTATTTT. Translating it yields CASSLQRGTQYF.